These 21 T cell receptor beta chains share one sample of origin, sequenced in a study of T-cell memory formation after mild COVID-19. TCRdb called the 5' RACE reads again in MiXCR, with one record for every CDR3 protein. The table has around 310,000 distinct CDR3 sequences, roughly 15% seen once; the top ten hold 20% to 25%. The sequencing input was PBMCs or a T cell subset sorted from them (not recorded which). These receptors were obtained from a young man who had mild COVID-19 (a few samples of this study predate the infection). Cell type and time point are not known.

This clonotype has only a few counts. The rearrangement joins TRBV18 to TRBJ1-2; D not certain. The germline gives CDR1 KGHSH, CDR2 LQKENI. This CDR3 comprises 14 residues. Trimming shortened V by 0 bases and J by 7 bases, and 12 bases separated the two germline ends. The CDR3 region has the DNA TGTGCCAGCTCACCACCGGTGGAACGGGGTGGCTACACCTTC. Its protein is CASSPPVERGGYTF.

CDR3 DNA sequence: TGTGCCAGCAGTGAGTCCGGACTAGCGTACGAGCAGTACGTC. This translates into CASSESGLAYEQYV. The gene calls are TRBV6-5 and TRBJ2-7, with 9 bases lining up with TRBD2. CDR1 and CDR2 from the germline V gene are MNHEY and SVGAGI. J was trimmed by 4 bases and V by 5 bases; bases with no gene match: 6. This CDR3 region has 14 residues.

This clonotype was recorded a few times. The chain has TRBV9 and TRBJ2-3; D unclear. The CDR3 extends over 16 amino acids. Per germline, CDR1 SGDLS and CDR2 YYNGEE. Trimming removed 4 bases at V and 11 bases at J, with 26 bases between. The CDR3 DNA follows: TGTGCCAGCAGCCCCCAGGTCCAACCATTGGGGTTCGGGCAGTATTTT. Translation: CASSPQVQPLGFGQYF.

The V and J genes are TRBV20-1 and TRBJ2-3, with 8 nucleotides matching TRBD2. Germline-derived CDR1 and CDR2 are DFQATT and SNEGSKA (reference sequence). The length of the CDR3 is 15 residues. J gave up 3 bases and V 6 bases, and 11 bases lay outside the gene matches. This CDR3 reads CSASPTGGRTDTQYF. The CDR3 DNA reads as TGCAGTGCGAGCCCCACGGGGGGGAGGACAGATACGCAGTATTTT.

The chain combines TRBV6-5 with TRBJ2-3; either TRBD1 or TRBD2 may fit D (5 bases each). The CDR3 runs to 16 residues. V was pared by 2 bases and J by 2 bases, with 14 bases between. The V gene's germline CDR1 is MNHEY and CDR2 SVGAGI. The CDR3 nucleotides read TGTGCCAGCAGTTACGGTAGCCGGGGCTTCACAGATACGCAGTATTTT. Translated, it gives CASSYGSRGFTDTQYF.

A few counts support this clonotype. CDR3 nucleotide sequence: TGTGCCAGCAGCCTCTCCGGGGGGGCAGGCCGCACGCTCACAGATACGCAGTATTTT. Protein sequence: CASSLSGGAGRTLTDTQYF. The gene calls are TRBV13 and TRBJ2-3; 8 nucleotides match TRBD2. V dropped 5 bases and J dropped 2; count of bases not matched to a gene: 18. The CDR3 totals 19 residues. Germline values: CDR1 PRHDT, CDR2 FYEKMQ (reference sequence).

The rearrangement uses TRBV11-2 and TRBJ2-7; TRBD2 aligns across 7 bases. Trimming removed 1 base from V and 6 bases from J; junction bases left unmatched: 9. The V gene's germline CDR1 is SGHAT and CDR2 FQNNGV. The CDR3 spans 15 residues. CDR3 bases: TGTGCCAGCAGCTTAGGAGTCAGCCCGGGGGGCGAGCAGTACTTC. Amino acid sequence: CASSLGVSPGGEQYF.

This clonotype was picked up a small number of times. The CDR3 loop is CASRRADTQYF. The CDR3 DNA is TGTGCCAGCCGCAGGGCAGATACGCAGTATTTT. The chain joins TRBV6-6 to TRBJ2-3, with D possibly TRBD1 on 5 matching bases. Trimming cost V 8 bases and J 4 bases, with 7 bases left between them. Germline-derived CDR1 and CDR2 are MNHNY and SVGAGI (reference sequence). This CDR3 has 11 residues.

This clonotype was recorded many times. The V gene is TRBV11-1, the J gene TRBJ2-5; 7 bases are shared with TRBD2. The V gene's germline CDR1 is SGHAT and CDR2 FQDESV (reference sequence). With 5 bases clipped from V and 4 bases from J, the junction kept 4 bases outside the gene matches. This CDR3 has 13 residues. For the CDR3, the DNA is TGTGCCAGCAGCAGCGGGGTCGGAGAGACCCAGTACTTC. Its protein product is CASSSGVGETQYF.

This clonotype was seen more than once but under ten times. This chain uses TRBV7-9 with TRBJ2-1; 8 bases line up with TRBD2. The CDR3 extends over 15 amino acids. The junction had 5 bases not matched to a gene; V was cut back by 2 bases and J by 5 bases. From germline, CDR1 is SEHNR and CDR2 FQNEAQ (reference sequence). The DNA for the CDR3 is TGTGCCAGCAGCTTATCGGGCGGGGGGAACAATGAGCAGTTCTTC. Protein sequence: CASSLSGGGNNEQFF.

The chain has TRBV6-2 or TRBV6-3 and TRBJ1-1; D is uncertain. Germline V CDR1 and CDR2: MNHEY, SVGEGT. The CDR3 has 17 residues. The germline V and J ends were trimmed by 8 bases and 0 bases, with 22 bases remaining between them. The CDR3 loop is CASAWADGGIMNTEAFF. The CDR3 nucleotides are TGTGCCAGCGCCTGGGCGGACGGTGGAATCATGAACACTGAAGCTTTCTTT.

This clonotype turned up a few times. This sequence joins TRBV6-5 and TRBJ2-3; 11 positions agree with TRBD2. With 6 bases clipped from V and 6 bases from J, the junction kept 23 bases outside the gene matches. This CDR3 is built from 20 residues. Germline V gene sequence: CDR1 MNHEY, CDR2 SVGAGI. In DNA, the CDR3 is TGTGCCAGCAGCGAACACGCCCCGCGAGTGGCTAGCGGGGGGACCGATACGCAGTATTTT. It yields the protein CASSEHAPRVASGGTDTQYF.

In this sample, this clonotype turned up a few times. V is TRBV12-3 or TRBV12-4 and J is TRBJ2-3; 11 bases are shared with TRBD2. The CDR3 extends over 16 amino acids. V trimming: 7 bases; J trimming: 5 bases; junction bases outside the gene matches: 11. The CDR3: CASTLHLAGGIDTQYF. For the CDR3, the DNA is TGTGCCAGCACCTTACACCTAGCGGGGGGCATAGATACGCAGTATTTT.

This clonotype was detected a few times. V usage is TRBV6-2 or TRBV6-3 and J usage is TRBJ2-7; weak D call: TRBD1 (5 bases). V was cut by 6 bases and J by 2 bases, with 8 bases left in between. This CDR3 has 12 amino acids. CDR1 MNHEY and CDR2 SVGEGT come from the germline V gene. The CDR3 DNA reads TGTGCCAGCAGGGCAGGGACCTACGAGCAGTACGTC. Residues: CASRAGTYEQYV.

This clonotype was detected many times. The chain couples TRBV6-5 to TRBJ2-2, with 11 bases lining up with TRBD2. The CDR3 has 16 residues. Per germline, CDR1 MNHEY and CDR2 SVGAGI. The trim removed 6 bases at V and 7 bases at J, leaving 10 bases unmatched. In nucleotides, the CDR3 is TGTGCCAGCAGGGGAACTAGCGGGGGTTTGGGCGGGGAGCTGTTTTTT. Amino acids: CASRGTSGGLGGELFF.

This clonotype has only a few counts. Mismatch with germline at one junction end may stem from a read error. V and J are TRBV27 and TRBJ1-1, with D hard to call. CDR1 and CDR2 from the germline V gene are MNHEY and SMNVEV (reference sequence). The CDR3 contains 13 residues. This CDR3 reads CASSLKGPPRVHF. As DNA, the CDR3 is TGTGCCAGCAGTCTAAAGGGCCCACCCCGGGTCCATTTT.

The chain uses TRBV12-3 or TRBV12-4 and TRBJ2-5, with D perhaps TRBD1 (6 bases). CDR3 length equals 11 residues. With 10 bases removed from V and 5 bases from J, the gap between germline ends came to 11 bases. DNA for the CDR3: TGTGCCACGAAACAGGGCGAGACCCAGTACTTC. Translation: CATKQGETQYF.

The chain combines TRBV29-1 with TRBJ2-3; tentatively, D is TRBD1 or TRBD2 (5 bases each). The CDR3 consists of 12 residues. CDR1 SQVTM and CDR2 ANQGSEA come from the germline V gene. V lost 8 bases and J lost 3, with 12 bases in between. The CDR3 protein is CSREGRTDTQYF. The DNA for the CDR3 is TGCAGCCGAGAGGGGCGGACAGATACGCAGTATTTT.

The chain has TRBV5-1 and TRBJ2-3; TRBD2 matches 9 bases. Germline V lookup: CDR1 SGHRS, CDR2 YFSETQ. The V segment lost 1 base and the J segment 4 bases; nucleotides outside the gene matches: 4. The CDR3 has 15 amino acids. In DNA, the CDR3 is TGCGCCAGCAGCTTGTTGCGGGGGGGGCCAGATACGCAGTATTTT. This translates into CASSLLRGGPDTQYF.

The chain links TRBV7-2 to TRBJ2-3, with 10 bases matching TRBD2. The V segment lost 0 bases and the J segment 3 bases; nucleotides outside the gene matches: 6. This CDR3 region has 17 residues. Germline V lookup: CDR1 SGHTA, CDR2 FQGNSA. The CDR3, as DNA: TGTGCCAGCAGCTTAGCGCCTCCGGGACTAGCGACAGATACGCAGTATTTT. Protein sequence: CASSLAPPGLATDTQYF.

The chain combines TRBV10-3 with TRBJ1-3, with 12 bases lining up with TRBD1. There are 18 residues in the CDR3. With 7 bases clipped from V and 1 base from J, the junction kept 11 bases outside the gene matches. CDR1 ENHRY and CDR2 SYGVKD come from the germline V gene. In DNA, the CDR3 is TGTGCCATCACCTCAGGGGGACAGGGGGCCAATTCTGGAAACACCATATATTTT. It yields the protein CAITSGGQGANSGNTIYF.